This paragraph covers one TCR beta chain sequence. What it binds is unknown. This entry is derived from a study of cytomegalovirus exposure and HLA in healthy donors. The PCR employed 60 Vbeta primers together with 13 Jbeta primers. Here immunoSEQ multiplex PCR was the method, and the copy in TCRdb shows in-frame clones only, minus some. The table shows approximately 150,000 clones, with 80% to 90% occurring only once. Losses at the gene ends were 6 bases for V and 12 bases for J; bases not matched to a gene: 9. CDR3 length equals 12 residues. The germline V gene has CDR1 MNHNS and CDR2 SASEGT. Donors were nominally healthy when sampled, though unrecorded immune exposures were likely. Whole-study results and caveats: HLA alleles showed associations with about 17,000 TCR beta sequences in a later analysis, at a 0.05 false discovery rate.

The sequence came from a woman in her twenties or thirties in good health and CMV-seropositive. The chain combines TRBV6-1 with TRBJ2-5, with 8 bases lining up with TRBD1. Sequenced: PBMCs. CDR3 loop: CASSRDRSSEYF. CDR3 bases: TGTGCCAGCAGCCGGGACAGGTCCTCGGAGTACTTC.